This T cell receptor beta chain was obtained from a study of blood T cell repertoires in COVID-19. The method was immunoSEQ multiplex PCR; TCRdb's version includes in-frame clones alone and lacks a portion of them. The sample includes 150,000 to 200,000 clones, about 90% of them seen just once. Sequences were obtained from PBMCs or T cells enriched from blood (not recorded which). The source is a human donor with acute COVID-19. The donor label of this sample is uncertain.

The CDR3, as DNA: TGCGCCAGCAGCCAAGAAAACACCCTGAATTATGGCTACACCTTC. Translation gives CASSQENTLNYGYTF. V gene TRBV4-1 combines with J gene TRBJ1-2; no firm D call. The germline gives CDR1 MGHRA, CDR2 YSYEKL. V lost 0 bases to trimming and J lost 5 bases, with 13 bases between them. This CDR3 is 15 amino acids long.